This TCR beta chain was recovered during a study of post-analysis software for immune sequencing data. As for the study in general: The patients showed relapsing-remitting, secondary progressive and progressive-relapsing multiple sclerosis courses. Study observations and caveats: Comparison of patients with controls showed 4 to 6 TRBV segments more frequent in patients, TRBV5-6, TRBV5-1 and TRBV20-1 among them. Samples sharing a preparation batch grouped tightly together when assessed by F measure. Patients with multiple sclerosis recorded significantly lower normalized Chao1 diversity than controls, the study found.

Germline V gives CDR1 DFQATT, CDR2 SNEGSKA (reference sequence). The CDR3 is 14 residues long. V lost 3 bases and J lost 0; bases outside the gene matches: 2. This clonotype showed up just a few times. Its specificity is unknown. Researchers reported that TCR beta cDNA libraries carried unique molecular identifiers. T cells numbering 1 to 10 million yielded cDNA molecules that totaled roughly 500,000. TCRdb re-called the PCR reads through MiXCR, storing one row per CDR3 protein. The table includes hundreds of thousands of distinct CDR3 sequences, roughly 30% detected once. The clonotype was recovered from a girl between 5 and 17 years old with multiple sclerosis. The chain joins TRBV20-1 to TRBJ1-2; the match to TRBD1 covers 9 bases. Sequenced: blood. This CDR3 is CSASRTGANYGYTF. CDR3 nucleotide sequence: TGCAGTGCTAGTAGGACAGGGGCTAACTATGGCTACACCTTC.